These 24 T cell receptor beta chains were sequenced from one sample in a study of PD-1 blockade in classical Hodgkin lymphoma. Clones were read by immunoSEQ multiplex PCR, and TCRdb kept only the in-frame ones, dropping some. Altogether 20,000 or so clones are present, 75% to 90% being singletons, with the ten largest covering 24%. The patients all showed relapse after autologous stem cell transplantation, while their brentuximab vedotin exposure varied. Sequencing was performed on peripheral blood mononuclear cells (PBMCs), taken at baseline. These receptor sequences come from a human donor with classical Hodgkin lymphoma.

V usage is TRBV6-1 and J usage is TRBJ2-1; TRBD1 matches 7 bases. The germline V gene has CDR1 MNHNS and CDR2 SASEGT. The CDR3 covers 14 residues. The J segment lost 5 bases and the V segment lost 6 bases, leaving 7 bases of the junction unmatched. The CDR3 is CASSLGQSNNEQFF. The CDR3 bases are TGTGCCAGCAGCCTGGGACAGTCAAACAATGAGCAGTTCTTC.

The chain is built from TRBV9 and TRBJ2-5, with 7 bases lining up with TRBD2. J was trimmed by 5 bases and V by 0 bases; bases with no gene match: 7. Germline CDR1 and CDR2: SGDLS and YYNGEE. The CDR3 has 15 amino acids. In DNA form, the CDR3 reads TGTGCCAGCAGCGTAGCTTGGGGGGAGGGGGAGACCCAGTACTTC. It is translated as CASSVAWGEGETQYF.

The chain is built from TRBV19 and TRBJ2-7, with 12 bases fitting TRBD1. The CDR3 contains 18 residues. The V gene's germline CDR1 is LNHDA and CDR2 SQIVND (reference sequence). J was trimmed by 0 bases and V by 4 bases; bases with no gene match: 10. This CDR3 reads CASSTRDRGLGLSYEQYF. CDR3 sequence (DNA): TGTGCCAGTAGTACCCGGGACAGGGGGCTGGGGCTCTCCTACGAGCAGTACTTC.

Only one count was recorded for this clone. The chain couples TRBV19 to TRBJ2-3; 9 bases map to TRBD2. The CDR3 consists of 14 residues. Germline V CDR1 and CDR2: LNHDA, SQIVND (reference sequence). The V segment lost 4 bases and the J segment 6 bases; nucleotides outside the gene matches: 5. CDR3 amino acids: CASSKAGGLDTQYF. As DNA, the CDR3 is TGTGCCAGTAGTAAGGCGGGGGGGCTTGATACGCAGTATTTT. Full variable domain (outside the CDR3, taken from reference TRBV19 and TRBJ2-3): DGGITQSPKYLFRKEGQNVTLSCEQNLNHDAMYWYRQDPGQGLRLIYYSQIVNDFQKGDIAEGYSVSREKKESFPLTVTSAQKNPTAFYLCASSKAGGLDTQYFGPGTRLTVL.

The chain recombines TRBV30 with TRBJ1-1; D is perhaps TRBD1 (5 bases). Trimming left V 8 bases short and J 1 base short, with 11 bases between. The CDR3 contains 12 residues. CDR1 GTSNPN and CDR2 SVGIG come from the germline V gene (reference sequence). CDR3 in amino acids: CAGRGPNTEAFF. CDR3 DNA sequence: TGTGCCGGTAGGGGCCCGAACACTGAAGCTTTCTTT.

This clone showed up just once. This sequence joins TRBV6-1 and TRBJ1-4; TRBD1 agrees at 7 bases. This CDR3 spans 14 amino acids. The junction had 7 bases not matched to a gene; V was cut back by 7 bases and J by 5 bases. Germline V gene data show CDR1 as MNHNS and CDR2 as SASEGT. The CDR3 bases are TGTGCCAGCAACCCGACAGGGTCAAATGAAAAACTGTTTTTT. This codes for CASNPTGSNEKLFF.

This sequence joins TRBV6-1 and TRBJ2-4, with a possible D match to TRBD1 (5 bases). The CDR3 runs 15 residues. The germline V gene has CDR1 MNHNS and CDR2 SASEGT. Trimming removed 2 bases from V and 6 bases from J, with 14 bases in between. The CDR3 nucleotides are TGTGCCAGCAGTGAAATAGGTTCAGGGTTAAACATTCAGTACTTC. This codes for CASSEIGSGLNIQYF.

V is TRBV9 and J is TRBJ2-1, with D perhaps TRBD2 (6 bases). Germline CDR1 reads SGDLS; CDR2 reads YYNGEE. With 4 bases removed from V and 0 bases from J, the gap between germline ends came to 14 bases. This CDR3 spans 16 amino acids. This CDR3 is CASSPRGLSSYNEQFF. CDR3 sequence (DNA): TGTGCCAGCAGCCCCCGGGGACTGAGCTCCTACAATGAGCAGTTCTTC.

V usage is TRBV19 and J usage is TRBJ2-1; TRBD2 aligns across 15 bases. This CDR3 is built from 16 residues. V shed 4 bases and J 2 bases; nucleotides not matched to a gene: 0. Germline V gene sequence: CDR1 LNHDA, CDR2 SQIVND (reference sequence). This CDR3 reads CASSRTSGRAYNEQFF. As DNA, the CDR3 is TGTGCCAGTAGTAGGACTAGCGGGAGGGCCTACAATGAGCAGTTCTTC.

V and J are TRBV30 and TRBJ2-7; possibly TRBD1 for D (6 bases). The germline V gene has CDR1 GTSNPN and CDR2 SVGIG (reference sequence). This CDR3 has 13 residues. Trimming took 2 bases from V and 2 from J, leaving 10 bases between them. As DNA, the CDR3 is TGTGCCTGGAGTACCGGGACAACCTACGAGCAGTACTTC. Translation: CAWSTGTTYEQYF.

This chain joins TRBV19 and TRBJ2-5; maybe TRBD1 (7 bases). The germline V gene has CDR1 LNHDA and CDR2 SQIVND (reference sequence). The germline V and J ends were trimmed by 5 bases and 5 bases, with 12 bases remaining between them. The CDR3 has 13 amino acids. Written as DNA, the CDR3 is TGTGCCAGTAGTGCGACAGGGAGGGAGACCCAGTACTTC. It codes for CASSATGRETQYF.

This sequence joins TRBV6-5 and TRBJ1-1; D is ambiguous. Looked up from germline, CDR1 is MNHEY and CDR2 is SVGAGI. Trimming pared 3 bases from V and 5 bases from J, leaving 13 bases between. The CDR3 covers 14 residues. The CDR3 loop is CASSYSGRSTEAFF. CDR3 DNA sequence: TGTGCCAGCAGTTATTCTGGCAGGTCTACTGAAGCTTTCTTT.

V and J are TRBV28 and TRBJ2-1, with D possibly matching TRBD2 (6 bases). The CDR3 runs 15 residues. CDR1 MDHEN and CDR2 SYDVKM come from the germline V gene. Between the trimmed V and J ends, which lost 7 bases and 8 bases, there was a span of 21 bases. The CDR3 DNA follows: TGTGCCAGCAACTACGGGGCGGGACTCAACGATGAGCAGTTCTTC. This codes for CASNYGAGLNDEQFF. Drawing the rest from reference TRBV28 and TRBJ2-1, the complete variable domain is DVKVTQSSRYLVKRTGEKVFLECVQDMDHENMFWYRQDPGLGLRLIYFSYDVKMKEKGDIPEGYSVSREKKERFSLILESASTNQTSMYLCASNYGAGLNDEQFFGPGTRLTVL.

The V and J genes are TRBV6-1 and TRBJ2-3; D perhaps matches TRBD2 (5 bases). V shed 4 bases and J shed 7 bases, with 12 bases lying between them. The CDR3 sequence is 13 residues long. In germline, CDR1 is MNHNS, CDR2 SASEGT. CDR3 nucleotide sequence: TGTGCCAGCAGTGGGCCTAGCTTATATACGCAGTATTTT. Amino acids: CASSGPSLYTQYF.

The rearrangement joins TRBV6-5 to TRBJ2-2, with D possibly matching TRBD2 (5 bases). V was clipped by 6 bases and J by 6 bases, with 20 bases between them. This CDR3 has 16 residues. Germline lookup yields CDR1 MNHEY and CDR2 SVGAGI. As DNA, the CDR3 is TGTGCCAGCAGCTACCCGACGGGGTTTCATCCCGGGGAGCTGTTTTTT. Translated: CASSYPTGFHPGELFF.

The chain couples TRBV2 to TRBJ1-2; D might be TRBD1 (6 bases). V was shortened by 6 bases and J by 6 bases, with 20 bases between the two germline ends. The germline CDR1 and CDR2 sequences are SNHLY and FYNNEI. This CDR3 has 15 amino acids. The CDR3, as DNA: TGTGCCAGCAGGACAGGCAGGAATATTAAGAATGGCTACACCTTC. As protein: CASRTGRNIKNGYTF. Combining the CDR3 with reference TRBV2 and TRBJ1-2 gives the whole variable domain EPEVTQTPSHQVTQMGQEVILRCVPISNHLYFYWYRQILGQKVEFLVSFYNNEISEKSEIFDDQFSVERPDGSNFTLKIRSTKLEDSAMYFCASRTGRNIKNGYTFGSGTRLTVV.

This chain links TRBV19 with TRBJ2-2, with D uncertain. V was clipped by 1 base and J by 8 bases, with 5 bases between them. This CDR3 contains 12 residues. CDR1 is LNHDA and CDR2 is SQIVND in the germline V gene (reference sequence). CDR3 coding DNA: TGTGCCAGTAGTATAGGATCTGGGGAGCTGTTTTTT. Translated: CASSIGSGELFF. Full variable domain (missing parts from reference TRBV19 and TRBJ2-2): DGGITQSPKYLFRKEGQNVTLSCEQNLNHDAMYWYRQDPGQGLRLIYYSQIVNDFQKGDIAEGYSVSREKKESFPLTVTSAQKNPTAFYLCASSIGSGELFFGEGSRLTVL.

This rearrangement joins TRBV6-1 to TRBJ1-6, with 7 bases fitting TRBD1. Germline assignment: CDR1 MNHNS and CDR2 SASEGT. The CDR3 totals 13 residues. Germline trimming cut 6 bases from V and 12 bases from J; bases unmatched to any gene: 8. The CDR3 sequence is CASSGTADQPLHF. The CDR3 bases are TGTGCCAGCAGCGGGACAGCCGATCAACCCCTCCACTTT.

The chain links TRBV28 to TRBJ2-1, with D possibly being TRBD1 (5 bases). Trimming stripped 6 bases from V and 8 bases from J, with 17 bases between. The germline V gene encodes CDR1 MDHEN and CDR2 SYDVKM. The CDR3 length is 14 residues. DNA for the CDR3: TGTGCCAGCAGACAAGGGTCCAGGGTCGATGAGCAGTTCTTC. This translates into CASRQGSRVDEQFF.

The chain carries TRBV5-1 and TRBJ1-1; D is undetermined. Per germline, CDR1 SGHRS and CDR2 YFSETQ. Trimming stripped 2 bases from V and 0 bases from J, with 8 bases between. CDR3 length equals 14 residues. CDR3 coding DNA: TGCGCCAGCAGCTTTCAAACAGTGAACACTGAAGCTTTCTTT. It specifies CASSFQTVNTEAFF.

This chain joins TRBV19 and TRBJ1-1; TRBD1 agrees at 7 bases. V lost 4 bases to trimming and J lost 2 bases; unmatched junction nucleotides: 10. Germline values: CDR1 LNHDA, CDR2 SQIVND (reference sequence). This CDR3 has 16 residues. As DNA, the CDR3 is TGTGCCAGTAGTAACAACAGGGGAGCGAGAAACACTGAAGCTTTCTTT. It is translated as CASSNNRGARNTEAFF.

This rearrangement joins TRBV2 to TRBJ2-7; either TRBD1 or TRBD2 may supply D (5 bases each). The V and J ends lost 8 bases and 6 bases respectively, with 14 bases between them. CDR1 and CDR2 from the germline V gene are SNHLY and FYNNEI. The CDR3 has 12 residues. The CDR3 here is CASGASPGEQYF. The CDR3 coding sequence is TGTGCCAGCGGGGCTAGCCCGGGCGAGCAGTACTTC.

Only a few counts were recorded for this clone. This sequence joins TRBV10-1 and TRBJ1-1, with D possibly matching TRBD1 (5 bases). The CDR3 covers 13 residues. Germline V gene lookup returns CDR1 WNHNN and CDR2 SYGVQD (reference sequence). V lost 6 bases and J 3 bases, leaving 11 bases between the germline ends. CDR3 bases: TGCGCCAGCAGACTGCAGGGAGACACTGAAGCTTTCTTT. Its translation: CASRLQGDTEAFF.

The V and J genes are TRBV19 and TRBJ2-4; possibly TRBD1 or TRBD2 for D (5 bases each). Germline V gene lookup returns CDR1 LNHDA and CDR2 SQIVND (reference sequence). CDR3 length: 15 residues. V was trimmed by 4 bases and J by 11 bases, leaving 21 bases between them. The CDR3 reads CASSRGDSISTVQYF. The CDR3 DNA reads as TGTGCCAGTAGTAGGGGAGACAGCATCAGTACCGTTCAGTACTTC.